The clone carrying this T cell receptor beta chain was counted only a few times. The source of the sample is a study of T-cell reconstitution after alpha-beta-depleted transplantation in children. Germline V CDR1 and CDR2: ENHRY, SYGVKD. The CDR3 is 13 amino acids. The V end lost 2 bases, the J end lost 7 bases, and 9 bases lay between the germline ends. Molecular barcoding with unique molecular identifiers was used for the TCRbeta library. TCRdb recomputed calls from the PCR reads with MiXCR, one row per CDR3 protein. This sample has about 350,000 distinct CDR3 sequences, with roughly 13% found just once.

The chain combines TRBV10-3 with TRBJ2-1; no clear D gene. Sequenced here: PBMCs, sampled from the stem cell graft. The source of this sequence is a human donor who donated a stem cell graft to a child with Fanconi anemia. This chain's CDR3 is CAISEESMNEQFF. CDR3 bases: TGTGCCATCAGTGAGGAATCGATGAATGAGCAGTTCTTC.